The 30 T cell receptor beta chains below all came from one sample that was sequenced in a study of T-cell reconstitution after alpha-beta-depleted transplantation in children. Unique molecular identifiers were used in preparing the TCRbeta library. In TCRdb, the PCR reads were re-called with MiXCR into one record per CDR3 protein. Of about 300,000 distinct CDR3 sequences in the sample, roughly 9.1% were seen once. The material was PBMCs, obtained before TCRalphabeta/CD19-depleted stem cell transplant. These receptors came from a boy under two years old with acute myeloid leukemia, due to receive a stem cell transplant.

This clonotype was observed many times. The V gene is TRBV28, the J gene TRBJ2-3; 14 bases map to TRBD2. CDR1 and CDR2 from the germline V gene are MDHEN and SYDVKM. This CDR3 contains 18 residues. The CDR3 is CATSGTSGSRFGTDTQYF. DNA of the CDR3: TGTGCTACTTCCGGGACTAGCGGGAGTAGATTCGGCACAGATACGCAGTATTTT.

This clonotype has at least ten counts. The chain is built from TRBV10-3 and TRBJ2-2; 8 positions match TRBD2. Trimming removed 6 bases from V and 0 bases from J; junction bases left unmatched: 0. The CDR3 totals 14 residues. Germline V gene lookup returns CDR1 ENHRY and CDR2 SYGVKD. In nucleotides, the CDR3 is TGTGCCATCAGCGGGGGGGCGAACACCGGGGAGCTGTTTTTT. It specifies CAISGGANTGELFF.

Of note for this clonotype: One end of the junction is discordant with germline, which a read error may explain. The rearrangement joins TRBV20-1 to TRBJ1-2; D possibly corresponds to TRBD1 (5 bases). CDR3 length: 18 residues. Germline assignment: CDR1 DFQATT and CDR2 SNEGSKA (reference sequence). As DNA, the CDR3 is TGCTGTGCTAGAGAATCCCGTGGGAGGGGAGGACCTAACTATGGCTACACCTTC. Protein: CCARESRGRGGPNYGYTF.

This clonotype was found many times. The chain uses TRBV18 and TRBJ1-2; 8 nucleotides match TRBD1. J gave up 4 bases and V 5 bases, and 6 bases lay outside the gene matches. This CDR3 has 14 amino acids. CDR1 KGHSH and CDR2 LQKENI come from the germline V gene. CDR3 sequence reads: CASSSRTGSYGYTF. CDR3 bases: TGTGCCAGCTCATCACGGACAGGGAGCTATGGCTACACCTTC.

This clonotype was observed at least ten times. The chain couples TRBV29-1 to TRBJ2-5; the D is unclear. The CDR3 is 14 amino acids. Trimming cost V 0 bases and J 1 base, with 9 bases left between them. The germline CDR1 and CDR2 sequences are SQVTM and ANQGSEA. This chain's CDR3 is CSVEDRRAQETQYF. As DNA, the CDR3 is TGCAGCGTTGAAGATCGAAGGGCCCAAGAGACCCAGTACTTC.

Ten or more counts support this clonotype. DNA for the CDR3: TGTGCCAGCAGCTCAGTCCGGGGCCTGGGTGAGCAGTACTTC. The encoded protein is CASSSVRGLGEQYF. The chain recombines TRBV7-9 with TRBJ2-7, with D perhaps being TRBD1 or TRBD2 (5 bases each). Trimming took off 4 bases at V and 7 bases at J, with 17 bases between the two ends. The germline CDR1 and CDR2 sequences are SEHNR and FQNEAQ (reference sequence). This CDR3 spans 14 amino acids.

The table lists this clonotype with many counts. The V and J genes are TRBV7-2 and TRBJ2-7; 9 positions agree with TRBD2. The CDR3 has 15 residues. Germline V CDR1 and CDR2: SGHTA, FQGNSA. After removal of 3 bases from V and 3 bases from J, the junction contained 6 bases not matched to a gene. CDR3 DNA sequence: TGTGCCAGCAGCTTTAGCGGGAGAACACTCTACGAGCAGTACTTC. Encoded protein: CASSFSGRTLYEQYF. Combining the CDR3 with reference TRBV7-2 and TRBJ2-7 gives the whole variable domain GAGVSQSPSNKVTEKGKDVELRCDPISGHTALYWYRQSLGQGLEFLIYFQGNSAPDKSGLPSDRFSAERTGGSVSTLTIQRTQQEDSAVYLCASSFSGRTLYEQYFGPGTRLTVT.

This clonotype was detected ten times or more. The chain combines TRBV7-9 with TRBJ2-1; 11 nucleotides line up with TRBD1. The germline V gene encodes CDR1 SEHNR and CDR2 FQNEAQ (reference sequence). Trimming at V came to 3 bases and at J to 3 bases, leaving 7 bases not matched to a gene. The CDR3 sequence is 17 residues long. The CDR3 DNA reads as TGTGCCAGCAGCTTTGGATCCGGGACAGGGGGCTACAATGAGCAGTTCTTC. Translated: CASSFGSGTGGYNEQFF. The full variable domain, with the rest looked up from reference TRBV7-9 and TRBJ2-1, is DTGVSQNPRHKITKRGQNVTFRCDPISEHNRLYWYRQTLGQGPEFLTYFQNEAQLEKSRLLSDRFSAERPKGSFSTLEIQRTEQGDSAMYLCASSFGSGTGGYNEQFFGPGTRLTVL.

The J gene is TRBJ2-7, the V gene TRBV10-3; TRBD2 agrees at 11 bases. The germline V gene has CDR1 ENHRY and CDR2 SYGVKD. V lost 4 bases, J lost 4 bases, and 0 bases stayed unmatched. This CDR3 region has 13 residues. The CDR3 is CAISGTSGYEQYF. CDR3 DNA sequence: TGTGCCATCAGTGGGACTAGCGGGTACGAGCAGTACTTC.

This clonotype was counted between two and nine times. This chain links TRBV12-3 or TRBV12-4 with TRBJ2-5, with 10 bases lining up with TRBD1. V was clipped by 5 bases and J by 3 bases; unmatched bases: 6. This CDR3 comprises 15 residues. CDR3 amino acids: CASSRPGTGEETQYF. CDR3 coding DNA: TGTGCCAGCAGTCGTCCCGGGACAGGGGAAGAGACCCAGTACTTC.

This clonotype was seen at least ten times. The chain couples TRBV18 to TRBJ1-2; weak D call: TRBD1 (5 bases). CDR1 is KGHSH and CDR2 is LQKENI in the germline V gene. V gave up 4 bases and J gave up 6 bases, with 18 bases separating them. CDR3 length: 15 residues. The CDR3 here is CASSLETVRVHGYTF. The CDR3 DNA follows: TGTGCCAGCTCACTAGAGACAGTACGGGTCCATGGCTACACCTTC.

There are many counts of this clonotype. In DNA, the CDR3 is TGTGCCAGCAGTTATGACGGATTTAAAGGGGATACGCAGTATTTT. It codes for CASSYDGFKGDTQYF. The V call is TRBV28, the J call TRBJ2-3; D is uncertain. The CDR3 length is 15 residues. Germline CDR1 and CDR2: MDHEN and SYDVKM. V shed 4 bases and J shed 6 bases, with 17 bases lying between them.

This clonotype was seen at least ten times. J is TRBJ2-3 and V is TRBV24-1; D is uncertain. This CDR3 has 14 residues. The V end lost 4 bases, the J end lost 2 bases, and 9 bases lay between the germline ends. The germline V gene encodes CDR1 KGHDR and CDR2 SFDVKD. CDR3 nucleotides: TGTGCCACCAGTGAAAACCATGTCACAGATACGCAGTATTTT. Residues: CATSENHVTDTQYF.

This clonotype has a count of ten or more. The gene calls are TRBV12-3 or TRBV12-4 and TRBJ2-1, with 8 bases that match TRBD2. The CDR3 sequence is 15 residues long. V trimming: 4 bases; J trimming: 4 bases; junction bases outside the gene matches: 6. The DNA of the CDR3 is TGTGCCAGCAGTTCCACGGGACTAGTTTACAATGAGCAGTTCTTC. The encoded protein is CASSSTGLVYNEQFF.

As to this clonotype: This clone may be a read error of a much larger clone one base away. The conserved phenylalanine or tryptophan is not found at the CDR3 terminus, so this likely reflects a read error. The chain recombines TRBV6-1 with TRBJ2-3, with 7 bases matching TRBD2. CDR3 length equals 16 residues. V lost 6 bases and J lost 5; bases outside the gene matches: 14. CDR1 is MNHNS, CDR2 SASEGT, per germline. CDR3 sequence: CASSPLPGRPLDTQYI. The CDR3 bases are TGTGCCAGCAGCCCCCTACCCGGGAGGCCGTTAGATACGCAGTATATT.

This clonotype showed up many times. The chain combines TRBV18 with TRBJ2-3, with D hard to call. Germline lookup yields CDR1 KGHSH and CDR2 LQKENI. The CDR3 loop spans 13 amino acids. With 3 bases removed from V and 4 bases from J, the gap between germline ends came to 8 bases. Written as DNA, the CDR3 is TGTGCCAGCTCACCGGCAGCGCCAGATACGCAGTATTTT. This translates into CASSPAAPDTQYF.

Many counts were recorded for this clonotype. The chain links TRBV7-3 to TRBJ2-3, with 10 bases identical to TRBD2. J lost 4 bases, V lost 5 bases, and 3 bases had no gene match. Germline CDR1 SGHTA, CDR2 FQGTGA. The CDR3 contains 14 residues. This CDR3 reads CASSLGTSADTQYF. DNA for the CDR3: TGTGCCAGCAGCCTCGGGACTAGCGCAGATACGCAGTATTTT. Looking up the rest from reference TRBV7-3 and TRBJ2-3 gives the full variable domain: GAGVSQTPSNKVTEKGKYVELRCDPISGHTALYWYRQSLGQGPEFLIYFQGTGAADDSGLPNDRFFAVRPEGSVSTLKIQRTERGDSAVYLCASSLGTSADTQYFGPGTRLTVL.

The CDR3 coding sequence is TGCGCCAGCAGCTTGTACCAGGACTATGGCTACACCTTC. This codes for CASSLYQDYGYTF. V is TRBV5-1 and J is TRBJ1-2, with no clear D. Germline loops: CDR1 SGHRS, CDR2 YFSETQ. This CDR3 has 13 amino acids. Trimming took 1 base from V and 3 from J, leaving 7 bases between them. Complete variable domain (other parts from reference TRBV5-1 and TRBJ1-2): KAGVTQTPRYLIKTRGQQVTLSCSPISGHRSVSWYQQTPGQGLQFLFEYFSETQRNKGNFPGRFSGRQFSNSRSEMNVSTLELGDSALYLCASSLYQDYGYTFGSGTRLTVV.

The chain joins TRBV2 to TRBJ1-2; D is undetermined. Germline V gene lookup returns CDR1 SNHLY and CDR2 FYNNEI. The germline V and J ends were trimmed by 3 bases and 6 bases, with 11 bases remaining between them. This CDR3 is 13 amino acids long. CDR3: CASSDSWADGYTF. Written as DNA, the CDR3 is TGTGCCAGCAGTGACTCGTGGGCGGATGGCTACACCTTC.

This clonotype was observed a few times. The chain recombines TRBV7-9 with TRBJ1-6, with a weak D call TRBD1 (5 bases). The CDR3 is made up of 16 amino acids. Germline V lookup: CDR1 SEHNR, CDR2 FQNEAQ (reference sequence). The V end lost 2 bases, the J end lost 6 bases, and 14 bases lay between the germline ends. The CDR3 nucleotides read TGTGCCAGCAGCTTAAGATCGGGACTGTCTAATTCACCCCTCCACTTT. Translating it yields CASSLRSGLSNSPLHF. The full variable domain, with the rest looked up from reference TRBV7-9 and TRBJ1-6, is DTGVSQNPRHKITKRGQNVTFRCDPISEHNRLYWYRQTLGQGPEFLTYFQNEAQLEKSRLLSDRFSAERPKGSFSTLEIQRTEQGDSAMYLCASSLRSGLSNSPLHFGNGTRLTVT.

This clonotype was recorded many times. This rearrangement joins TRBV7-2 to TRBJ2-2; D not resolved. Per germline, CDR1 SGHTA and CDR2 FQGNSA. This CDR3 comprises 12 residues. The V end was cut by 5 bases, the J end by 5 bases, with 6 bases between. CDR3 sequence: CASSRQTGELFF. CDR3 bases: TGTGCCAGCAGCCGGCAGACCGGGGAGCTGTTTTTT.

This clonotype appeared many times. The genes are TRBV9 and TRBJ2-7; 11 nucleotides align to TRBD1. V shed 4 bases, J shed 6 bases, and the junction held 12 bases outside the gene matches. The length of the CDR3 is 16 residues. Germline values: CDR1 SGDLS, CDR2 YYNGEE. CDR3 amino acids: CASSLNPGQGGREQYF. The DNA of the CDR3 is TGTGCCAGCAGCCTCAACCCGGGACAGGGGGGCCGCGAGCAGTACTTC.

The J gene is TRBJ2-3, the V gene TRBV29-1, with 9 bases identical to TRBD2. This CDR3 is 14 amino acids long. CDR1 is SQVTM, CDR2 ANQGSEA, per germline. V dropped 4 bases and J dropped 6; count of bases not matched to a gene: 8. DNA for the CDR3: TGCAGCGTTGGAGTGGCGGGGGGGCCGGATACGCAGTATTTT. Translated: CSVGVAGGPDTQYF.

This clonotype was counted at least ten times. This chain connects TRBV28 to TRBJ2-5; the D gene is possibly TRBD2 (5 bases). The CDR3 runs 15 residues. V shed 6 bases and J shed 5 bases, with 19 bases lying between them. Germline loops: CDR1 MDHEN, CDR2 SYDVKM. CDR3 amino acids: CASSPGGPGGETQYF. The CDR3 bases are TGTGCCAGCAGCCCCGGAGGACCGGGCGGCGAGACCCAGTACTTC.

The chain has TRBV5-1 and TRBJ1-2, with D unresolved. Trimming pared 4 bases from V and 4 bases from J, leaving 14 bases between. Germline CDR1 is SGHRS and CDR2 is YFSETQ. The CDR3 is made up of 14 amino acids. CDR3 residues: CASSPSGEVYGYTF. For the CDR3, the DNA is TGCGCCAGCAGCCCAAGCGGTGAGGTCTATGGCTACACCTTC.

This chain joins TRBV29-1 and TRBJ2-3; D is uncertain. The germline V gene encodes CDR1 SQVTM and CDR2 ANQGSEA. Trimming pared 4 bases from V and 4 bases from J, leaving 9 bases between. This CDR3 comprises 12 residues. CDR3 loop: CSVVKGPDTQYF. The CDR3 region has the DNA TGCAGCGTTGTCAAAGGGCCAGATACGCAGTATTTT.

In its sample, this clonotype was seen many times. The gene calls are TRBV5-1 and TRBJ1-1, with 7 bases lining up with TRBD1. Trimming removed 3 bases from V and 0 bases from J; junction bases left unmatched: 2. Germline V gene sequence: CDR1 SGHRS, CDR2 YFSETQ. The CDR3 totals 14 residues. CDR3 sequence: CASSSQGVNTEAFF. The CDR3 DNA reads TGCGCCAGCAGCTCGCAGGGGGTGAACACTGAAGCTTTCTTT. The complete variable domain, with remaining parts taken from reference TRBV5-1 and TRBJ1-1, reads KAGVTQTPRYLIKTRGQQVTLSCSPISGHRSVSWYQQTPGQGLQFLFEYFSETQRNKGNFPGRFSGRQFSNSRSEMNVSTLELGDSALYLCASSSQGVNTEAFFGQGTRLTVV.

The table lists this clonotype with many counts. Here the CDR3 DNA reads TGCGCCAGCACCCTGTACAATGAGCAGTTCTTC. Protein: CASTLYNEQFF. V and J are TRBV5-1 and TRBJ2-1; no definite D call. The CDR3 covers 11 residues. Germline CDR1 reads SGHRS; CDR2 reads YFSETQ. The V gene lost 6 bases and the J gene lost 4 bases, with 5 bases spanning the gap. The full variable domain, with the rest looked up from reference TRBV5-1 and TRBJ2-1, is KAGVTQTPRYLIKTRGQQVTLSCSPISGHRSVSWYQQTPGQGLQFLFEYFSETQRNKGNFPGRFSGRQFSNSRSEMNVSTLELGDSALYLCASTLYNEQFFGPGTRLTVL.

This clonotype was seen repeatedly, ten times or more. The V and J genes are TRBV18 and TRBJ2-3; D is uncertain. Trimming shortened V by 2 bases and J by 2 bases, and 5 bases separated the two germline ends. This CDR3 has 13 amino acids. Germline lookup yields CDR1 KGHSH and CDR2 LQKENI. CDR3 amino acids: CASSPGYTDTQYF. CDR3 bases: TGTGCCAGCTCACCAGGTTACACAGATACGCAGTATTTT. The whole variable domain, remainder taken from reference TRBV18 and TRBJ2-3, is NAGVMQNPRHLVRRRGQEARLRCSPMKGHSHVYWYRQLPEEGLKFMVYLQKENIIDESGMPKERFSAEFPKEGPSILRIQQVVRGDSAAYFCASSPGYTDTQYFGPGTRLTVL.

This clonotype occurred many times. A read error may account for a junction end that differs from germline. The V call is TRBV10-3, the J call TRBJ2-1; D unclear. The germline CDR1 and CDR2 sequences are ENHRY and SYGVKD. The CDR3 extends over 11 amino acids. CDR3 region: CAISEYNEQFF. DNA of the CDR3: TGTGCCATCAGCGAGTACAATGAGCAGTTCTTC.